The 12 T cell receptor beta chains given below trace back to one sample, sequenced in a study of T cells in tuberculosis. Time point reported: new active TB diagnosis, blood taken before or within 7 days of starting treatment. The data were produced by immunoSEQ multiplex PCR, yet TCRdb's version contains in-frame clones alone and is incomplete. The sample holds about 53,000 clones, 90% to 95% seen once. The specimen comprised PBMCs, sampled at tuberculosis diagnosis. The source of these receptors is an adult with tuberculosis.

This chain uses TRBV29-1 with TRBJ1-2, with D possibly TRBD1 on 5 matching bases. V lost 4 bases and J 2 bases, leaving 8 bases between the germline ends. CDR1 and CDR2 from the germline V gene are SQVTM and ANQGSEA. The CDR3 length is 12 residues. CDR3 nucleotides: TGCAGCGTTGCGGACACCAACTATGGCTACACCTTC. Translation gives CSVADTNYGYTF.

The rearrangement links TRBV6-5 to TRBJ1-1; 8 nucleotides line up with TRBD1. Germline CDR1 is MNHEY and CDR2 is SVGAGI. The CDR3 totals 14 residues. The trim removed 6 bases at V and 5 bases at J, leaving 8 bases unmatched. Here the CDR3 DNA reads TGTGCCAGCAGCCAAAAGGACAGGGTTACTGAAGCTTTCTTT. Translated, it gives CASSQKDRVTEAFF.

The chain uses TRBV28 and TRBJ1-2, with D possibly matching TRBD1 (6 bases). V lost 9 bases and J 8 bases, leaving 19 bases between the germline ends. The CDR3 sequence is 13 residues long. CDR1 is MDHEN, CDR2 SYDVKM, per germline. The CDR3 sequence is CASRQASAGGYTF. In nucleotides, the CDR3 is TGTGCCAGTCGACAGGCCTCTGCAGGGGGCTACACCTTC.

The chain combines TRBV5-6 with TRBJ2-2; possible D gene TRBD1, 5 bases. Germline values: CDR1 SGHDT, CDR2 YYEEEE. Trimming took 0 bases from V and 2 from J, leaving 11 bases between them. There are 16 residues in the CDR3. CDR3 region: CASSLGPGKNTGELFF. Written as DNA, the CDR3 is TGTGCCAGCAGCTTGGGTCCAGGGAAAAACACCGGGGAGCTGTTTTTT.

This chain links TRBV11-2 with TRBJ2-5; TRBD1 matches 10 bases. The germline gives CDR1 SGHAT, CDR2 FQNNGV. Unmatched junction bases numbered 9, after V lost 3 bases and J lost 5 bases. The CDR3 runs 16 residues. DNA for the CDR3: TGTGCCAGCAGCTTGGGTACCGGGACAGGGGCGGAGACCCAGTACTTC. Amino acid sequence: CASSLGTGTGAETQYF.

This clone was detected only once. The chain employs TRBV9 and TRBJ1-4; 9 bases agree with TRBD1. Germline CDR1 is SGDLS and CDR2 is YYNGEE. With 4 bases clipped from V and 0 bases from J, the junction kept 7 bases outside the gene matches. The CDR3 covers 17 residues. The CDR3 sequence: CASSPRDRATTNEKLFF. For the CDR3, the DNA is TGTGCCAGCAGCCCACGGGACAGGGCAACAACTAATGAAAAACTGTTTTTT.

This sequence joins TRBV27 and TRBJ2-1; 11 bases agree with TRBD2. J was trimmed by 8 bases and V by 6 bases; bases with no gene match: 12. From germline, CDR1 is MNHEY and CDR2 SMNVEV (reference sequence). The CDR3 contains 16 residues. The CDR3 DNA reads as TGTGCCAGCAGCACATTAGCGGGAGGGTCCCGCGATGAGCAGTTCTTC. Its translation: CASSTLAGGSRDEQFF.

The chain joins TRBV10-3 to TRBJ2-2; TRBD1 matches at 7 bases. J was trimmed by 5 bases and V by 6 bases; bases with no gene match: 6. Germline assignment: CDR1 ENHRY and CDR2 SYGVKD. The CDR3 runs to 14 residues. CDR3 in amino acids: CAIRPDRTTGELFF. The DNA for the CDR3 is TGTGCCATCAGACCGGACAGGACTACCGGGGAGCTGTTTTTT.

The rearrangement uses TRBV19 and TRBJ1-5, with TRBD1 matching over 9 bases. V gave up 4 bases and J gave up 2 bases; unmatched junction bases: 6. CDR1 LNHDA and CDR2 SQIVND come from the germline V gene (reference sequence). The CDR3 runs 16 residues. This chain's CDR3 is CASSTQGASGNQPQHF. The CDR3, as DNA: TGTGCCAGTAGTACACAGGGGGCTTCGGGCAATCAGCCCCAGCATTTT.

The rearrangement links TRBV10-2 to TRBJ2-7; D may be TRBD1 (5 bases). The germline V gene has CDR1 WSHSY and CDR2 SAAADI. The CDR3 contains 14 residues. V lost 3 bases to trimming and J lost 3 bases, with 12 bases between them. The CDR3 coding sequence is TGCGCCAGCAGTGAAGGGGCCTGGCTCTACGAGCAGTACTTC. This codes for CASSEGAWLYEQYF.

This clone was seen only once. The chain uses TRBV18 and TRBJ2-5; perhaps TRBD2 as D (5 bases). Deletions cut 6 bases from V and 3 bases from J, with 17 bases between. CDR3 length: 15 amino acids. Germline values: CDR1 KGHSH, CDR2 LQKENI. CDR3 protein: CASSKDLIFEETQYF. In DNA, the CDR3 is TGTGCCAGCTCCAAGGACTTAATCTTTGAAGAGACCCAGTACTTC. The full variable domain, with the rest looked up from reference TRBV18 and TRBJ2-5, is NAGVMQNPRHLVRRRGQEARLRCSPMKGHSHVYWYRQLPEEGLKFMVYLQKENIIDESGMPKERFSAEFPKEGPSILRIQQVVRGDSAAYFCASSKDLIFEETQYFGPGTRLLVL.

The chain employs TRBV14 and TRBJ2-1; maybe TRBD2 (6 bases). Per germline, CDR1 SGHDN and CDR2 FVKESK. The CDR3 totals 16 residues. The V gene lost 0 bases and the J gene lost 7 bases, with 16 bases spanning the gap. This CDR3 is CASSQDLGPRENEQFF. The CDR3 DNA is TGTGCCAGCAGCCAAGATCTGGGGCCACGGGAGAATGAGCAGTTCTTC.